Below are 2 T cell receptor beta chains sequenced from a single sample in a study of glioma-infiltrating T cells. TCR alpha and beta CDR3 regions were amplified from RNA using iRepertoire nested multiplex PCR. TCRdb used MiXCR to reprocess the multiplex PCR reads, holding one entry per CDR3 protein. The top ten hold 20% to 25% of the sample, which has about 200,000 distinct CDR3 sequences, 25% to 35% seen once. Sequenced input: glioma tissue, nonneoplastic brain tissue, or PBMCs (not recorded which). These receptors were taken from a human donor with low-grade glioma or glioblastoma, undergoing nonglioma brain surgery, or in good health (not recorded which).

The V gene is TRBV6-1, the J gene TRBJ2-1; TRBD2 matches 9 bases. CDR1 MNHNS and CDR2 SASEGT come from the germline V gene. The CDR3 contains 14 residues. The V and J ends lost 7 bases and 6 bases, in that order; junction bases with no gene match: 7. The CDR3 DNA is TGTGCCAGCATGGGGACTAGCAGATCCAATGAGCAGTTCTTC. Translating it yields CASMGTSRSNEQFF.

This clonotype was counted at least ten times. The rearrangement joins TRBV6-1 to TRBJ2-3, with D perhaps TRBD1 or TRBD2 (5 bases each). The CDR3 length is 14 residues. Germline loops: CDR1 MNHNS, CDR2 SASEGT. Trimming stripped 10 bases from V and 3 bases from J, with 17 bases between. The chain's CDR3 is CATRRDHRTDTQYF. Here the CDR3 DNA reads TGTGCCACGCGCCGGGACCACAGGACAGATACGCAGTATTTT.